This T cell receptor (beta chain) was recovered during a study of blood T cell repertoires in COVID-19. The method was immunoSEQ multiplex PCR; TCRdb's version includes in-frame clones alone and lacks a portion of them. The sample records roughly 30,000 clones, around 92% being singletons. CDR1 and CDR2 from the germline V gene are MNHEY and SVGAGI. V was pared by 0 bases and J by 3 bases, with 1 base of the junction left unmatched. This CDR3 has 14 amino acids. V is TRBV6-5 and J is TRBJ2-5; 7 nucleotides match TRBD1. This TCR came from a woman in her seventies with COVID-19, enrolled during active disease. The sequencing sample was made of peripheral blood. The DNA of the CDR3 is TGTGCCAGCAGTTACTCCGGGACAGAAGAGACCCAGTACTTC. Encoded protein: CASSYSGTEETQYF.